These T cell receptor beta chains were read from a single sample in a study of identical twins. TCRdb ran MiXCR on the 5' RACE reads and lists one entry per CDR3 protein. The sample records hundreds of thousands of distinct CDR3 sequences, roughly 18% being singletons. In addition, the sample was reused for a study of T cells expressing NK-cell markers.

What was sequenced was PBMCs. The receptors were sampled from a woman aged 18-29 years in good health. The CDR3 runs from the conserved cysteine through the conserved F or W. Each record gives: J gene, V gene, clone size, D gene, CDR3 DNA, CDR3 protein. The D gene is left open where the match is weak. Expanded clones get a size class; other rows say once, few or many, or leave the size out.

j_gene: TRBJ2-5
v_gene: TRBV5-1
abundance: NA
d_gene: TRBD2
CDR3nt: TGCGCCAGCGGAGCCGGGGCGGGAGGAATCGAGACCCAGTACTTC
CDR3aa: CASGAGAGGIETQYF

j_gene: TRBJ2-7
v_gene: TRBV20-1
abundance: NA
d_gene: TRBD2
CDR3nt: TGCAGTGCTAGGGGGGGACTAGCCTACGAGCAGTACTTC
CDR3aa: CSARGGLAYEQYF

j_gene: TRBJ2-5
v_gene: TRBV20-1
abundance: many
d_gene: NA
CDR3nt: TGCAGTGCTGGTTTGGACTTGGGTGGGGCCCAGTACTTC
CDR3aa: CSAGLDLGGAQYF

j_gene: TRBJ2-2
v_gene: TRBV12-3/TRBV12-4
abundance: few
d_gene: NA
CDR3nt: TGTGCCAGCACTCCCCGGGGCCTTAACACCGGGGAGCTGTTTTTT
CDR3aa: CASTPRGLNTGELFF

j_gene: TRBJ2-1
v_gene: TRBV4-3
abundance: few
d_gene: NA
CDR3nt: TGCGCCAGCAGTCTCCCGGTGTCTCCAGGGTCCAATGAGCAGTTCTTC
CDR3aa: CASSLPVSPGSNEQFF

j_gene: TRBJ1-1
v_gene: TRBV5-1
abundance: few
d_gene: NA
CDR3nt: TGCGCCAGCAGTCGGGTCCTGAACACTGAAGCTTTCTTT
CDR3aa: CASSRVLNTEAFF

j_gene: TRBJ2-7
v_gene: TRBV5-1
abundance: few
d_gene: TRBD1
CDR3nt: TGCGCCAGCAGCTTGTTGGGACAGACCTACGAGCAGTACTTC
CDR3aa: CASSLLGQTYEQYF

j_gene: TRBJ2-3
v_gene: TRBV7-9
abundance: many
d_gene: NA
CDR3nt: TGTGCCAGCAGTTGGCCGGCAGGCCTCGCGAATACGCAGTATTTT
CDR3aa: CASSWPAGLANTQYF

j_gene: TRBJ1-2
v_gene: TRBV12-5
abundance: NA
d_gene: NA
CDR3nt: TGTGCTAGTGGTTCCTACGATAACTATGGCTACACCTTC
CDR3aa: CASGSYDNYGYTF

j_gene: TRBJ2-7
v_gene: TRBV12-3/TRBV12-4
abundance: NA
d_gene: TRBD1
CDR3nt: TGTGCCAGCAGTTCACAGGACAGGTTCTACGAGCAGTACTTC
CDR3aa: CASSSQDRFYEQYF

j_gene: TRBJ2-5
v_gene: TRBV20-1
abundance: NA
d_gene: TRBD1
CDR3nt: TGCAGTGCTATCCAGGGGGCCGTGGGGAGAGAGACCCAGTACTTC
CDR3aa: CSAIQGAVGRETQYF

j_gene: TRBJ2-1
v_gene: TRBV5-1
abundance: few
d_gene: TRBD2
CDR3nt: TGCGCCAGCAGCTTAGTGCCTAGCGGGCAGAGCTCCTACAATGAGCAGTTCTTC
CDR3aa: CASSLVPSGQSSYNEQFF

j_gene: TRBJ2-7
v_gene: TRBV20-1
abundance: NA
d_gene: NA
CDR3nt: TGCAGTGCTAGAGGAGTCCCACTAAACGAGCAGTACTTC
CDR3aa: CSARGVPLNEQYF

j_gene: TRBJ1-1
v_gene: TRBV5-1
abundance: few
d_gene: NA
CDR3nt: TGCGCCAGCAGCTTGGGGTACCCTGAAGCTTTCTTT
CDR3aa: CASSLGYPEAFF

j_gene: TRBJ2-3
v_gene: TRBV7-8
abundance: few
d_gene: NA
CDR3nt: TGTGCCAGCAGCTTACCAGGGGTGGACACAGATACGCAGTATTTT
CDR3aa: CASSLPGVDTDTQYF

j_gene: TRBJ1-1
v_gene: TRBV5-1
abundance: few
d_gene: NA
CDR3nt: TGCGCCAGCAGAGGGCAGGGGCACACTGAAGCTTTCTTT
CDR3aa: CASRGQGHTEAFF

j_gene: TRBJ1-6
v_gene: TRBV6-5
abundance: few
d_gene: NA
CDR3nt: TGTGCCAGCAGCCCCATTGGTTCACCCCTCCACTTT
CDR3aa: CASSPIGSPLHF

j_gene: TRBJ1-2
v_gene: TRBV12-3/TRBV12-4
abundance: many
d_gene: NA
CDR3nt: TGTGCCAGCAGGCGCCTCAGGGGTTTCTATGGCTACACCTTC
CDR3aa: CASRRLRGFYGYTF

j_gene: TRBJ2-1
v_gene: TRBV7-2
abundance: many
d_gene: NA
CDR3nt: TGTGCCAGCAGCTCCTTCCCTCGCGGGCCTTACAATGAGCAGTTCTTC
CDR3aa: CASSSFPRGPYNEQFF

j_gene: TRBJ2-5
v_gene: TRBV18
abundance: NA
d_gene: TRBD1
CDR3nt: TGTGCCAGCTCACCACTGAGACAGGGGCAAAAACGCCACAGGGAGACCCAGTACTTC
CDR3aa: CASSPLRQGQKRHRETQYF

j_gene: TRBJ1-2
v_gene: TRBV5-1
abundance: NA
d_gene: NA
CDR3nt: TGCGCCAGCAGCTTGGGGTCTGTAGCTAACTATGGCTACACCTTC
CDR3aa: CASSLGSVANYGYTF

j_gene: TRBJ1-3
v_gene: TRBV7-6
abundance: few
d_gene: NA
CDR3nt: TGTGCCAGCAGCTTAGGGACTCTTGGAAACACCATATATTTT
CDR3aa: CASSLGTLGNTIYF

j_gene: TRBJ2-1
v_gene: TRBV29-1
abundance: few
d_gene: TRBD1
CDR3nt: TGCAGCGTAGCTGGACAGGGGGTATACTACAATGAGCAGTTCTTC
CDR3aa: CSVAGQGVYYNEQFF

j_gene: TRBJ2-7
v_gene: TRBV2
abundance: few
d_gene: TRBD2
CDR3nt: TGTGCCAGCACTCGACTAGCGGTATCCTACGAGCAGTACTTC
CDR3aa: CASTRLAVSYEQYF

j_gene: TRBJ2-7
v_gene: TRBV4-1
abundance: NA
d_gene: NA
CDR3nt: TGCGCCAGCAGCCAAGTAGAAGGGAGTTTCAGCTCCTACGAGCAGTACTTC
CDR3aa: CASSQVEGSFSSYEQYF

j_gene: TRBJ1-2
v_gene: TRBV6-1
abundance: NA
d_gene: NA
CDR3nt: TGTGCCAGCAGTGAATGGGAGGTTGGCAGCGCTTATGGCTACACCTTC
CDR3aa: CASSEWEVGSAYGYTF

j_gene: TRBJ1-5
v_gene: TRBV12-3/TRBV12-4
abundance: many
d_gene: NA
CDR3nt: TGTGCCAGCAGTTTATCGGGGGGCAATCAGCCCCAGCATTTT
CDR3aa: CASSLSGGNQPQHF

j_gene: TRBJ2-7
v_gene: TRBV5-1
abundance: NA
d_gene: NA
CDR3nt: TGCGCCAGCAGCCCCCAGGCGGACGAGCAGTACTTC
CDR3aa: CASSPQADEQYF

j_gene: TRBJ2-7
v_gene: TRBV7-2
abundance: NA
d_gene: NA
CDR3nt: TGTGCCAGCAGTTGGGGGCATGGATACGAGCAGTACTTC
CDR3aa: CASSWGHGYEQYF

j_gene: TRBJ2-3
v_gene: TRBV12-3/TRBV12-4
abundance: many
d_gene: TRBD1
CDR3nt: TGTGCCAGCAATAGGGGGCCTTCCCCAGATACGCAGTATTTT
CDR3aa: CASNRGPSPDTQYF

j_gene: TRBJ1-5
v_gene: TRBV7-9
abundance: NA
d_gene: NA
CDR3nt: TGTGCCAGCAGCGATTACAGACAGCCCCAGCATTTT
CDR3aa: CASSDYRQPQHF

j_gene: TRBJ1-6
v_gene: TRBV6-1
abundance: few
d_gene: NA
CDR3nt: TGTGCCAGCAGATTGGACGGGGGGCGGGGACCCCTCCACTTT
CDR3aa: CASRLDGGRGPLHF

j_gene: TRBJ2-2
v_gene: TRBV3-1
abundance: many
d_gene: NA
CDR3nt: TGTGCCAGCAGCCAAGAGGTGGCGAACTCCGGGGAGCTGTTTTTT
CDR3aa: CASSQEVANSGELFF

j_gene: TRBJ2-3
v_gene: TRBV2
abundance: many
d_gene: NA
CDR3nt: TGTGCCAGCCTTGAATCGGCAGGGACAGATACGCAGTATTTT
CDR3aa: CASLESAGTDTQYF

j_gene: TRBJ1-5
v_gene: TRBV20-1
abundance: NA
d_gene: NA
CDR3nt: TGCAGTGCTAGAGATGCGGGTAAAATGGCCCAGCATTTT
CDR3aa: CSARDAGKMAQHF

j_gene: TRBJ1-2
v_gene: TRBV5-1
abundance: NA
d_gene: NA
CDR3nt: TGCGCCAGCAGCGTACGAGGGACGTCTGGGAACTATGGCTACACCTTC
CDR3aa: CASSVRGTSGNYGYTF

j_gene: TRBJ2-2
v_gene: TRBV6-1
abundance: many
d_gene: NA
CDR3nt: TGTGCCAGCAGTAGGACTTCCACCGGGGAGCTGTTTTTT
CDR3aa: CASSRTSTGELFF

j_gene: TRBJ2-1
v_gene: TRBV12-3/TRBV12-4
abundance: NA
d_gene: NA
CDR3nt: TGTGCCAGCAGTTTGTCACTAGCATTGGGTGAGCAGTTCTTC
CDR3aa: CASSLSLALGEQFF

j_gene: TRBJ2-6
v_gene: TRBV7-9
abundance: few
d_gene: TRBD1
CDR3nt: TGTGCCAGCATCGGACAGGGTCGCTCTGGGGCCAACGTCCTGACTTTC
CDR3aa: CASIGQGRSGANVLTF

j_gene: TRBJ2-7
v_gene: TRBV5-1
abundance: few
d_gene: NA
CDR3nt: TGCGCCAGCAGCTTGGCCGGGGCTCCCTACGAGCAGTACTTC
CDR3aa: CASSLAGAPYEQYF

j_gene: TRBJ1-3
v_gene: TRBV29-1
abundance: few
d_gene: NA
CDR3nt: TGCAGCGGGGCGACAGGATCCTCTGGAAACACCATATATTTT
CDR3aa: CSGATGSSGNTIYF

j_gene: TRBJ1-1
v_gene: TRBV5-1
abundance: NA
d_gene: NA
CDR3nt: TGCGCCAGCAGTATGATGGGGAGCGGAAACACTGAAGCTTTCTTT
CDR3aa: CASSMMGSGNTEAFF